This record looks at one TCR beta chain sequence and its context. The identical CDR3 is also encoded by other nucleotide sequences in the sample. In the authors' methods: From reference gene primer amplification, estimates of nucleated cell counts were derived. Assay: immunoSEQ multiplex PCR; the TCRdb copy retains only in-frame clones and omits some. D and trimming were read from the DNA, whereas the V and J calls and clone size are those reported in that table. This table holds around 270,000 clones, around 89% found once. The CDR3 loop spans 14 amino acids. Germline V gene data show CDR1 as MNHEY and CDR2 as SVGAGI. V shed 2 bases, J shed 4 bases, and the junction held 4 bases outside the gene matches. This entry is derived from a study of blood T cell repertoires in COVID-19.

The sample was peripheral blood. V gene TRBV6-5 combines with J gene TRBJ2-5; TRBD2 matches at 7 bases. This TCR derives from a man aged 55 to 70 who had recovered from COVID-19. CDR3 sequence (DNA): TGTGCCAGCAGTTACGGCGGGGGTGGAGAGACCCAGTACTTC. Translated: CASSYGGGGETQYF.